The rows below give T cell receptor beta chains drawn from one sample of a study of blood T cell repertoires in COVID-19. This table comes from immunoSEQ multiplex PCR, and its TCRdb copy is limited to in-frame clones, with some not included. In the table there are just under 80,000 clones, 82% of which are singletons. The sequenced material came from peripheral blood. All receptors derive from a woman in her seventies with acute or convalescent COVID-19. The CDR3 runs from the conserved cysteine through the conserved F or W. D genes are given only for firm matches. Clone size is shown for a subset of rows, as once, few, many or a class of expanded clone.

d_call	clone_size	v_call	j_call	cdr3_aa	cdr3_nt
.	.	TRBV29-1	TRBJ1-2	CSVETGQYGGYTF	TGCAGCGTCGAAACCGGACAGTACGGAGGCTACACCTTC
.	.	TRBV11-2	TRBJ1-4	CASSLVRSEKLFF	TGTGCCAGCAGCTTAGTTCGGTCAGAAAAACTGTTTTTT
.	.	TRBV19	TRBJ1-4	CASSMGGDGEKLFF	TGTGCCAGTAGTATGGGAGGGGATGGTGAAAAACTGTTTTTT
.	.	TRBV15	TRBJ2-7	CATSRDQGYEQYF	TGTGCCACCAGCAGAGATCAGGGGTACGAGCAGTACTTC
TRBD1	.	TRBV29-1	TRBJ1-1	CSVLRTGPEAEAFF	TGCAGCGTCCTTAGGACAGGTCCCGAAGCTGAAGCTTTCTTT
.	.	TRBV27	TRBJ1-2	CASARVIMGFVSNYGYTF	TGTGCCAGCGCCAGGGTAATAATGGGTTTCGTTTCTAACTATGGCTACACCTTC
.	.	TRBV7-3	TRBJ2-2	CASSPHGGNAGELFF	TGTGCCAGCAGCCCCCACGGCGGGAACGCCGGGGAGCTGTTTTTT
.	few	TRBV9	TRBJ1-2	CASTTTGNYGYTF	TGTGCCAGCACAACGACAGGCAACTATGGCTACACCTTC
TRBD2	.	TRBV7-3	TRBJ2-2	CASSSIAGQYNGELFF	TGTGCCAGCAGCTCAATAGCGGGACAATACAACGGGGAGCTGTTTTTT
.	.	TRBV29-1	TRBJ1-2	CSVEGFGTSLTF	TGCAGCGTTGAAGGGTTTGGCACCTCGCTTACCTTC
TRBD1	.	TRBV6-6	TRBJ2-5	CASSSQGWKETQYF	TGTGCCAGCAGTTCACAGGGGTGGAAGGAGACCCAGTACTTC
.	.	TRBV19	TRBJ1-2	CASSIEETGVYGYTF	TGTGCCAGTAGTATAGAGGAGACAGGAGTTTATGGCTACACCTTC
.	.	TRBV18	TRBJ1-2	CASSPPGSTMMEGYTF	TGTGCCAGCTCACCCCCGGGATCGACTATGATGGAGGGCTACACCTTC
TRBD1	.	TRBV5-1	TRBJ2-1	CASSLVGTGYNEQFF	TGCGCCAGCAGCTTGGTGGGGACAGGGTACAATGAGCAGTTCTTC
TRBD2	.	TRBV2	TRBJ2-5	CASLQTSGGVNF	TGTGCCAGCCTACAGACTAGCGGGGGGGTCAACTTC
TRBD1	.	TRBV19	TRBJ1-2	CASIASGTELYGYTF	TGTGCCAGTATCGCCTCCGGGACAGAACTCTATGGCTACACCTTC
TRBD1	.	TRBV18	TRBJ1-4	CASSPPGQASNEKLFF	TGTGCCAGCTCACCCCCGGGACAGGCGTCTAATGAAAAACTGTTTTTT
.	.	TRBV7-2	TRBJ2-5	CASSRSGSGVQETQYF	TGTGCCAGCAGCCGGAGTGGTAGCGGTGTTCAAGAGACCCAGTACTTC
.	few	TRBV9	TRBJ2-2	CASSVGNTGELFF	TGTGCCAGCAGCGTCGGGAACACCGGGGAGCTGTTTTTT
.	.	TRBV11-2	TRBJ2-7	CASSWTYPTYEQYF	TGTGCCAGCAGCTGGACTTATCCGACCTACGAGCAGTACTTC
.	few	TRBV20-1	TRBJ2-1	CSASRFSNVEQFF	TGCAGTGCTAGTCGGTTCTCTAATGTTGAGCAGTTCTTC
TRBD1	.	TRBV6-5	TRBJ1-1	CASRRDRGDEAFF	TGTGCCAGCAGGCGAGACAGGGGAGATGAAGCTTTCTTT
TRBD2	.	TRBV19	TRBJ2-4	CASRTLASSGYYIQYF	TGTGCCAGTAGAACTTTGGCGTCTAGCGGGTATTACATTCAGTACTTC
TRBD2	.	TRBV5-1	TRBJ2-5	CASSLAAGGQETQYF	TGCGCCAGCAGCTTAGCGGCGGGGGGGCAAGAGACCCAGTACTTC
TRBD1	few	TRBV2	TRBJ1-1	CASTRDRGDTEAFF	TGTGCCAGCACCCGGGACAGGGGGGACACTGAAGCTTTCTTT
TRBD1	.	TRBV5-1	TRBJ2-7	CASSLGSGGSIEQYF	TGCGCCAGCAGCTTGGGTTCAGGGGGCTCGATCGAGCAGTACTTC
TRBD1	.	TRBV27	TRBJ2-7	CASSPWTGEYEQYF	TGTGCCAGCAGTCCCTGGACAGGGGAGTACGAGCAGTACTTC
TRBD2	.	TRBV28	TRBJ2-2	CASSRSGRGAGELFF	TGTGCCAGCAGTCGGAGCGGGAGAGGGGCCGGGGAGCTGTTTTTT